This T cell receptor (beta chain) was sequenced in a study of OX40 agonist ivuxolimab in advanced cancers. Whole-study results and caveats: Part of the nonresponder group also had normalized T-cell clonal expansion that was low.

V was pared by 0 bases and J by 2 bases, with 3 bases of the junction left unmatched. Germline CDR1 and CDR2: LGHNA and YSLEER. This CDR3 contains 17 residues. Comment on this clone: The antigen is undetermined.

Generated by immunoSEQ multiplex PCR, the TCRdb table keeps only in-frame clones and is missing some. The sample records about 57,000 clones, about 93% being singletons. Here the sequenced sample was CD4+ or CD8+ T cells sorted from blood, taken in a trial of the OX40 agonist ivuxolimab. The receptor was isolated from an adult with an advanced solid tumor such as melanoma, head and neck, liver or kidney cancer. The chain is built from TRBV4-3 and TRBJ2-1; 11 bases line up with TRBD2. CDR3 sequence: CASSQDPTSGTYNEQFF. The CDR3 DNA follows: TGCGCCAGCAGCCAAGATCCGACTAGCGGGACCTACAATGAGCAGTTCTTC.